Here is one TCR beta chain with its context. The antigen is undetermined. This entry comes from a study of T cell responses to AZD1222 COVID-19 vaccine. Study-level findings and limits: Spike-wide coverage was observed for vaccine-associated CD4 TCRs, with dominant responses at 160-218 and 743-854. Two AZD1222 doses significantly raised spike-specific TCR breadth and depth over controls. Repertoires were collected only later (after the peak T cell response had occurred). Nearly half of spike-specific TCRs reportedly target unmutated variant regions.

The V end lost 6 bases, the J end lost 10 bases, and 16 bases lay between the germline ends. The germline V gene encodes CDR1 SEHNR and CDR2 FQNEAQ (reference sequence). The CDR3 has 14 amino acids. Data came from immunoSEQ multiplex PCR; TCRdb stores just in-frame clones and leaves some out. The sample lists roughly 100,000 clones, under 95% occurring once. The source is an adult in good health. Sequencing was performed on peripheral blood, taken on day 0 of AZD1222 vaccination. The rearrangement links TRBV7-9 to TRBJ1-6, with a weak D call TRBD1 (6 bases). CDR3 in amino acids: CASRRVGGQSPLHF. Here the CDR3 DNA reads TGTGCCAGCAGGCGGGTGGGGGGGCAGTCACCCCTCCACTTT.